The 30 T cell receptor beta chains in this list originate from one sample, sequenced in a study of cytomegalovirus exposure and HLA in healthy donors (dated by TCRdb to between 2016 and 2019). Library creation used the immunoSEQ multiplex PCR assay. For the multiplex PCR, a mixture combining 60 forward primers for TCR Vbeta segments and 13 reverse primers for TCR Jbeta segments was used. TCRdb mirrors the immuneACCESS table, restricted to in-frame sequences. Some clones are absent from its copies; in checked studies, under half trace to an unresolved V gene, and the reason for the others is unknown. For this sample the table gives 200,000 or so clones, of which approximately 82% were detected only once. The leading ten clones occupy 3.8% of the sample. Sample: PBMCs. Source of these receptors: a male donor in good health and CMV-seronegative.

V usage is TRBV28 and J usage is TRBJ2-1; D is unresolved. Germline values: CDR1 MDHEN, CDR2 SYDVKM. V was shortened by 7 bases and J by 1 base, with 17 bases between the two germline ends. The CDR3 has 16 residues. The DNA of the CDR3 is TGTGCCAGCACCCCGAGCCGCTCCCCATCCTACAATGAGCAGTTCTTC. Its protein is CASTPSRSPSYNEQFF.

V is TRBV5-4 and J is TRBJ2-4; maybe TRBD1 (6 bases). The CDR3 totals 13 residues. Germline lookup yields CDR1 SGHNT and CDR2 YYREEE (reference sequence). V was cut by 2 bases and J by 8 bases, with 11 bases left in between. DNA for the CDR3: TGTGCCAGCAGCTTTACAGGGCGGCACATTCAGTACTTC. It specifies CASSFTGRHIQYF.

This sequence joins TRBV5-4 and TRBJ2-5; 9 bases are a match to TRBD2. This CDR3 region has 14 residues. Germline V gene sequence: CDR1 SGHNT, CDR2 YYREEE (reference sequence). The V gene end was trimmed by 2 bases and the J gene end by 5 bases; junction bases not matched to a gene: 4. CDR3 protein: CASSLLAGGETQYF. The CDR3 DNA is TGTGCCAGCAGCTTACTAGCGGGCGGGGAGACCCAGTACTTC.

The V and J genes are TRBV7-2 and TRBJ2-1, with a possible D match to TRBD1 (6 bases). This CDR3 contains 14 residues. CDR1 is SGHTA, CDR2 FQGNSA, per germline. Trimming cost V 3 bases and J 7 bases, with 13 bases left between them. The CDR3 loop reads CASSFGRGRNEQFF. CDR3 in DNA: TGTGCCAGCAGCTTCGGCAGGGGTCGGAATGAGCAGTTCTTC.

V usage is TRBV5-1 and J usage is TRBJ2-1; D gene uncertain. Per the germline V gene, CDR1 is SGHRS and CDR2 is YFSETQ. V lost 3 bases and J 9 bases, leaving 16 bases between the germline ends. The CDR3 sequence is 14 residues long. CDR3 amino acids: CASSSTAAVGEQFF. CDR3 coding DNA: TGCGCCAGCAGCTCCACCGCGGCAGTCGGTGAGCAGTTCTTC.

The rearrangement joins TRBV7-9 to TRBJ2-5; 10 positions agree with TRBD1. The V and J ends lost 5 bases and 5 bases, in that order; junction bases with no gene match: 17. This CDR3 spans 18 amino acids. The V gene's germline CDR1 is SEHNR and CDR2 FQNEAQ (reference sequence). CDR3 loop: CASSHDGTGEGFRETQYF. DNA of the CDR3: TGTGCCAGCAGCCATGACGGGACAGGGGAGGGGTTTAGGGAGACCCAGTACTTC.

This chain uses TRBV2 with TRBJ2-1, with 9 bases matching TRBD2. This CDR3 contains 12 residues. Germline V gives CDR1 SNHLY, CDR2 FYNNEI. The trim removed 10 bases at V and 6 bases at J, leaving 4 bases unmatched. The CDR3 sequence: CATSGLANEQFF. Here the CDR3 DNA reads TGTGCCACCTCGGGACTAGCCAATGAGCAGTTCTTC.

The V and J genes are TRBV9 and TRBJ2-1, with D possibly being TRBD1 (5 bases). In germline, CDR1 is SGDLS, CDR2 YYNGEE. V was trimmed by 3 bases and J by 5 bases, leaving 12 bases between them. CDR3 length equals 14 residues. The DNA of the CDR3 is TGTGCCAGCAGCGCGGACATCCCCCACAATGAGCAGTTCTTC. Its protein product is CASSADIPHNEQFF.

The chain couples TRBV19 to TRBJ2-5; D might be TRBD2 (6 bases). The ends were cut back, 3 bases at V and 4 bases at J, with 15 bases in the middle. Germline CDR1 LNHDA, CDR2 SQIVND (reference sequence). This CDR3 has 15 amino acids. CDR3 sequence reads: CASSMLSGVGETQYF. CDR3 nucleotides: TGTGCCAGTAGTATGCTGTCGGGGGTTGGAGAGACCCAGTACTTC.

V gene TRBV9 combines with J gene TRBJ1-3; the D gene is possibly TRBD1 (6 bases). The CDR3 loop spans 13 amino acids. Germline lookup yields CDR1 SGDLS and CDR2 YYNGEE. Trimming took 3 bases from V and 4 from J, leaving 8 bases between them. The CDR3 bases are TGTGCCAGCAGCGCAGGGGTAGGAAACACCATATATTTT. Protein product: CASSAGVGNTIYF.

The chain recombines TRBV7-3 with TRBJ2-5, with D perhaps TRBD2 (5 bases). Trimming took 2 bases from V and 7 from J, leaving 11 bases between them. CDR3 length: 13 amino acids. CDR1 SGHTA and CDR2 FQGTGA come from the germline V gene. The CDR3 DNA follows: TGTGCCAGCAGCTTAGGTTTAGAGGGGACCCAGTACTTC. Protein: CASSLGLEGTQYF.

The chain employs TRBV7-8 and TRBJ2-7; no firm D call. Trimming cost V 2 bases and J 5 bases, with 13 bases left between them. CDR3 size: 14 residues. Germline V gene data show CDR1 as SGHVS and CDR2 as FQNEAQ. As DNA, the CDR3 is TGTGCCAGCAGCTTATCCCCTAGAACCCACGAGCAGTACTTC. Amino acids: CASSLSPRTHEQYF.

The V call is TRBV4-1, the J call TRBJ2-7; TRBD2 is a possible D gene (5 bases). V lost 3 bases and J 5 bases, leaving 23 bases between the germline ends. The CDR3 consists of 17 residues. Germline V gives CDR1 MGHRA, CDR2 YSYEKL. The chain's CDR3 is CASSQGYLSGNIDEQYF. DNA of the CDR3: TGCGCCAGCAGCCAGGGCTACCTCAGCGGAAACATAGACGAGCAGTACTTC.

The chain joins TRBV7-3 to TRBJ2-5; 9 nucleotides line up with TRBD1. Losses at the gene ends were 0 bases for V and 4 bases for J; bases not matched to a gene: 12. The CDR3 has 18 residues. In germline, CDR1 is SGHTA, CDR2 FQGTGA. As DNA, the CDR3 is TGTGCCAGCAGCTTAACTATCCCCGAGGACAGGGGAGGAGAGACCCAGTACTTC. Translating gives CASSLTIPEDRGGETQYF.

This chain joins TRBV19 and TRBJ2-3; 7 bases align to TRBD2. Trimming at V came to 1 base and at J to 7 bases, leaving 8 bases not matched to a gene. CDR1 and CDR2 from the germline V gene are LNHDA and SQIVND (reference sequence). This CDR3 is built from 15 residues. The CDR3 region is CASSIGLLGGNTQYF. CDR3 bases: TGTGCCAGTAGTATAGGACTCCTCGGGGGGAATACGCAGTATTTT.

J is TRBJ2-1 and V is TRBV6-5, with D hard to call. The CDR3 has 16 amino acids. From germline, CDR1 is MNHEY and CDR2 SVGAGI. V was shortened by 2 bases and J by 0 bases, with 11 bases between the two germline ends. Written as DNA, the CDR3 is TGTGCCAGCAGTTACGAAGGCGGCCCCTCCTACAATGAGCAGTTCTTC. This encodes CASSYEGGPSYNEQFF.

This clone was counted between two and nine times. The rearrangement joins TRBV28 to TRBJ1-1, with TRBD1 matching over 7 bases. The CDR3 loop spans 15 amino acids. The germline V gene has CDR1 MDHEN and CDR2 SYDVKM. V shed 5 bases and J 0 bases; nucleotides not matched to a gene: 6. The CDR3 reads CASSPRQGMNTEAFF. The DNA of the CDR3 is TGTGCCAGCAGTCCCCGACAGGGAATGAACACTGAAGCTTTCTTT.

The genes are TRBV7-9 and TRBJ1-5, with 10 bases aligning to TRBD1. CDR1 and CDR2 (germline): SEHNR, FQNEAQ (reference sequence). V gave up 5 bases and J gave up 12 bases; unmatched junction bases: 13. The CDR3 loop spans 15 amino acids. DNA for the CDR3: TGTGCCAGCAGCACTAGGGACAGGGGCGAGGGGGACCAGCATTTT. Translated: CASSTRDRGEGDQHF.

V is TRBV18 and J is TRBJ1-3; D remains unclear. CDR3 size: 14 residues. Germline V lookup: CDR1 KGHSH, CDR2 LQKENI. V was pared by 7 bases and J by 0 bases, with 10 bases between. The CDR3 loop reads CASFPGGSGNTIYF. CDR3 bases: TGTGCCAGCTTCCCGGGTGGCTCTGGAAACACCATATATTTT.

V is TRBV7-6 and J is TRBJ2-7, with D possibly matching TRBD1 (6 bases). Trimming cost V 5 bases and J 0 bases, with 11 bases left between them. There are 14 residues in the CDR3. Germline loops: CDR1 SGHVS, CDR2 FNYEAQ. The CDR3 DNA is TGTGCCAGCAGCCTTCGAGGGGGCTCCTACGAGCAGTACTTC. Encoded protein: CASSLRGGSYEQYF.

The chain is built from TRBV28 and TRBJ1-2; D uncertain. Germline V gives CDR1 MDHEN, CDR2 SYDVKM. The V end was cut by 2 bases, the J end by 8 bases, with 12 bases between. CDR3 length: 13 residues. CDR3 region: CASSLSIGKGYTF. The CDR3 nucleotides are TGTGCCAGCAGTTTAAGTATCGGTAAAGGCTACACCTTC.

The V gene is TRBV6-1, the J gene TRBJ2-1; D call uncertain. V was pared by 7 bases and J by 7 bases, with 11 bases between. The CDR3 spans 12 residues. The germline CDR1 and CDR2 sequences are MNHNS and SASEGT. This CDR3 is CASNLRVNEQFF. The CDR3 coding sequence is TGTGCCAGCAACCTACGGGTTAATGAGCAGTTCTTC.

The rearrangement links TRBV6-1 to TRBJ2-5; 14 bases align to TRBD2. The DNA end favors TRBJ2-7, so the J call may be wrong. The CDR3 runs 15 residues. Germline V CDR1 and CDR2: MNHNS, SASEGT. This CDR3 reads CASRPEGLAGVEQYF. In DNA form, the CDR3 reads TGTGCCAGCAGACCTGAGGGACTAGCGGGAGTCGAGCAGTACTTC.

Notes on this clone: One end of the junction varies from germline; a read error may be responsible. The genes are TRBV5-4 and TRBJ2-1, with 7 bases matching TRBD1. In germline, CDR1 is SGHNT, CDR2 YYREEE (reference sequence). CDR3 length equals 17 residues. CDR3 DNA: TGTGCCAGCAGCAAAGCCCACAGGGGTGAGGCCTACAATGAGCAGCTCTTC. Its protein product is CASSKAHRGEAYNEQLF. Full variable domain (missing parts from reference TRBV5-4 and TRBJ2-1): ETGVTQSPTHLIKTRGQQVTLRCSSQSGHNTVSWYQQALGQGPQFIFQYYREEENGRGNFPPRFSGLQFPNYSSELNVNALELDDSALYLCASSKAHRGEAYNEQLFGPGTRLTVL.

The chain couples TRBV11-3 to TRBJ2-1; possibly TRBD1 for D (5 bases). CDR3 length equals 14 residues. CDR1 is SGHNT and CDR2 is YENEEA in the germline V gene. The V end lost 0 bases, the J end lost 8 bases, and 11 bases lay between the germline ends. The CDR3 reads CASSLDTGKHEQFF. The CDR3 DNA reads as TGTGCCAGCAGCTTAGACACAGGCAAACATGAGCAGTTCTTC.

The V gene is TRBV9, the J gene TRBJ2-3; TRBD2 aligns across 9 bases. This CDR3 comprises 20 residues. The germline CDR1 and CDR2 sequences are SGDLS and YYNGEE. Trimming took 3 bases from V and 1 from J; bases not matched to a gene: 18. CDR3 loop: CASSGSTSGPRLKGTDTQYF. In DNA form, the CDR3 reads TGTGCCAGCAGCGGATCGACTAGCGGACCGAGACTAAAAGGCACAGATACGCAGTATTTT.

CDR3 sequence reads: CASSLGTRFADTQYF. The CDR3 region has the DNA TGTGCCAGCAGCTTAGGGACTAGATTTGCAGATACGCAGTATTTT. The chain employs TRBV11-2 and TRBJ2-3; 7 bases are shared with TRBD2. The J segment lost 4 bases and the V segment lost 1 base, leaving 5 bases of the junction unmatched. CDR3 length: 15 residues. The germline V gene has CDR1 SGHAT and CDR2 FQNNGV. Based on the CDR3 plus reference TRBV11-2 and TRBJ2-3, the full variable domain is EAGVAQSPRYKIIEKRQSVAFWCNPISGHATLYWYQQILGQGPKLLIQFQNNGVVDDSQLPKDRFSAERLKGVDSTLKIQPAKLEDSAVYLCASSLGTRFADTQYFGPGTRLTVL.

The CDR3 nucleotides read TGTGCCAGCAGTGAATATGGACTAGCGAGTGAGCAGTACTTC. Translated, it gives CASSEYGLASEQYF. The V call is TRBV25-1, the J call TRBJ2-7, with 9 positions matching TRBD2. CDR1 and CDR2 (germline): MGHDK, SYGVNS. V dropped 0 bases and J dropped 7; count of bases not matched to a gene: 4. CDR3 length: 14 amino acids.

CDR3: CASSPTGYNQPQHF. The CDR3 nucleotides read TGCGCCAGCAGCCCGACAGGGTATAATCAGCCCCAGCATTTT. The chain couples TRBV5-1 to TRBJ1-5, with 7 bases fitting TRBD1. The germline V gene has CDR1 SGHRS and CDR2 YFSETQ. The CDR3 runs 14 residues. The ends lost 4 bases at V and 4 bases at J; junction bases unmatched: 5.

J is TRBJ2-1 and V is TRBV7-6; D might be TRBD2 (5 bases). Trimming removed 5 bases from V and 0 bases from J, with 14 bases in between. The CDR3 contains 16 residues. In germline, CDR1 is SGHVS, CDR2 FNYEAQ. The CDR3 region has the DNA TGTGCCAGCAGCGTCCACCGGGAAAGCTCCTACAATGAGCAGTTCTTC. This encodes CASSVHRESSYNEQFF.